This is a list of T cell receptor beta chains from one sample in a study of shared clonotypes between healthy human individuals. This table comes from immunoSEQ multiplex PCR, and its TCRdb copy is limited to in-frame clones, with some not included. Of roughly 700,000 clones listed, under 80% are singletons. Sequenced input: memory CD4+ T cells sorted from blood. The origin of the receptors is a woman aged 25 to 39 in good health. The CDR3 runs from the conserved cysteine through the conserved F or W. The D gene is left open where the match is weak. Only some rows state a clone size, as once, few, many or a class for expanded clones.

TRBJ2-3	TRBD1	few	TRBV5-1	CASSFGTGMVTDTQYF	TGCGCCAGCAGCTTTGGGACAGGGATGGTCACAGATACGCAGTATTTT
TRBJ1-2	.	.	TRBV28	CASSPSSYGYTF	TGTGCCAGCAGTCCATCCTCTTATGGCTACACCTTC
TRBJ1-4	TRBD1	.	TRBV9	CASSAVTGTNEKLFF	TGTGCCAGCAGCGCCGTGACAGGGACTAATGAAAAACTGTTTTTT
TRBJ2-1	.	.	TRBV4-2	CASSQVERSEYNEQFF	TGTGCCAGCAGCCAAGTTGAGCGGTCAGAATACAATGAGCAGTTCTTC
TRBJ1-1	.	.	TRBV19	CASAFGADTEAFF	TGTGCCAGCGCATTCGGGGCTGACACTGAAGCTTTCTTT
TRBJ2-3	.	.	TRBV5-6	CASSLEAHTQYF	TGTGCCAGCAGCTTGGAGGCACATACGCAGTATTTT
TRBJ2-1	.	few	TRBV5-1	CASSLSSSYNEQFF	TGCGCCAGCAGCTTGAGTAGTTCCTACAATGAGCAGTTCTTC
TRBJ1-2	.	.	TRBV5-6	CASSPDGDYGYTF	TGTGCCAGCAGCCCGGACGGCGACTATGGCTACACCTTC
TRBJ1-2	.	.	TRBV10-3	CAISDREVLGYTF	TGTGCCATCAGTGATAGGGAGGTCTTAGGCTACACCTTC
TRBJ1-2	TRBD1	.	TRBV11-3	CASSRSQQGKGPSYGYTF	TGTGCCAGCAGCCGTAGCCAACAGGGGAAAGGACCCAGCTATGGCTACACCTTC
TRBJ2-3	TRBD2	.	TRBV9	CASSSASGRPDTQYF	TGTGCCAGCAGCTCAGCTAGCGGGCGTCCAGATACGCAGTATTTT
TRBJ1-1	TRBD1	.	TRBV19	CASSIKTGLTEAFF	TGTGCCAGTAGTATCAAGACAGGGCTGACTGAAGCTTTCTTT
TRBJ1-2	.	few	TRBV11-2	CASSLDRGHWDEGYTF	TGTGCCAGCAGCTTAGATCGAGGACACTGGGATGAGGGCTACACCTTC
TRBJ2-5	.	.	TRBV10-3	CAISDSKGAGETQYF	TGTGCCATCAGTGATAGTAAAGGCGCAGGGGAGACCCAGTACTTC
TRBJ1-4	TRBD1	.	TRBV27	CASSLSGSLGQEVEKLFF	TGTGCCAGCAGTTTATCTGGGAGTTTGGGACAGGAGGTTGAAAAACTGTTTTTT
TRBJ1-3	.	.	TRBV28	CASAPGDRWNTIYF	TGTGCCAGCGCCCCAGGGGACCGGTGGAACACCATATATTTT
TRBJ2-3	.	.	TRBV6-5	CASRDPQDTQYF	TGTGCCAGCAGGGATCCACAAGATACGCAGTATTTT
TRBJ2-1	TRBD2	.	TRBV28	CASSLIAGGRYLSYNEQFF	TGTGCCAGCAGTTTAATAGCGGGAGGCCGCTACCTCTCCTACAATGAGCAGTTCTTC